Listed below are T cell receptor beta chains from one sample, sequenced in a study of identical twins. MiXCR, run by TCRdb on the 5' RACE reads, gives a single entry per CDR3 protein. The sample includes roughly 230,000 distinct CDR3 sequences, approximately 8.3% of them seen just once. The same specimen was also included in a second study, on yellow fever vaccine responses in identical twins.

Sequencing used CD8+ T cells sorted from blood. The receptors come from a woman in her late teens or twenties in good health. Each CDR3 is given with its conserved first and last residue.

v_gene: TRBV28; j_gene: TRBJ1-5; CDR3aa: CASIPGTYSNQPQHF
v_gene: TRBV30; j_gene: TRBJ2-7; CDR3aa: CAWDTGTGGSYEQYF
v_gene: TRBV5-1; j_gene: TRBJ2-5; CDR3aa: CASSWLTGDGETQYF
v_gene: TRBV9; j_gene: TRBJ2-7; CDR3aa: CASSVRRITGTSRYSYEQYF
v_gene: TRBV3-1; j_gene: TRBJ2-1; CDR3aa: CASSPGQGWYNEQFF
v_gene: TRBV9; j_gene: TRBJ2-1; CDR3aa: CASSPPRGSEQFF
v_gene: TRBV10-2; j_gene: TRBJ2-3; CDR3aa: CASSAEGPTDTQYF
v_gene: TRBV7-7; j_gene: TRBJ2-1; CDR3aa: CASSRTSGFNNEQFF
v_gene: TRBV12-3/TRBV12-4; j_gene: TRBJ2-7; CDR3aa: CASSGTSGSGVQYF
v_gene: TRBV16; j_gene: TRBJ2-1; CDR3aa: CASSHNPAKGEQFF
v_gene: TRBV6-1; j_gene: TRBJ2-3; CDR3aa: CASSGEGGLGDTQYF
v_gene: TRBV5-5; j_gene: TRBJ2-5; CDR3aa: CASSDGLPWGETQYF
v_gene: TRBV3-1; j_gene: TRBJ2-7; CDR3aa: CASSQAAGGWPYEQYF
v_gene: TRBV12-3/TRBV12-4; j_gene: TRBJ2-6; CDR3aa: CASSLPGRVGANVLTF
v_gene: TRBV12-3/TRBV12-4; j_gene: TRBJ2-7; CDR3aa: CASRTSLSPLQYF
v_gene: TRBV29-1; j_gene: TRBJ2-1; CDR3aa: CSATRAEGQAYNEQFF
v_gene: TRBV12-3/TRBV12-4; j_gene: TRBJ2-3; CDR3aa: CASSFGEPDTQYF
v_gene: TRBV4-3; j_gene: TRBJ2-2; CDR3aa: CASSGNTGELFF
v_gene: TRBV5-1; j_gene: TRBJ2-5; CDR3aa: CASSVGQSFQETQYF
v_gene: TRBV9; j_gene: TRBJ2-3; CDR3aa: CASSVGSGSTDTQYF
v_gene: TRBV5-5; j_gene: TRBJ2-3; CDR3aa: CASSQQGRSTDTQYF
v_gene: TRBV5-1; j_gene: TRBJ2-5; CDR3aa: CASSLAGEEETQYF
v_gene: TRBV4-1; j_gene: TRBJ2-1; CDR3aa: CASSQEKWAPYNEQFF
v_gene: TRBV5-1; j_gene: TRBJ2-5; CDR3aa: CASSFWEQQETQYF
v_gene: TRBV5-6; j_gene: TRBJ2-5; CDR3aa: CASSLAPQETQYF
v_gene: TRBV5-6; j_gene: TRBJ1-3; CDR3aa: CASSQRGELVDTIYF
v_gene: TRBV12-3/TRBV12-4; j_gene: TRBJ2-5; CDR3aa: CASRTGPGGDQYF
v_gene: TRBV27; j_gene: TRBJ2-2; CDR3aa: CASSSRARDTGELFF
v_gene: TRBV3-1; j_gene: TRBJ2-7; CDR3aa: CASSQRTSVPYEQYF
v_gene: TRBV13; j_gene: TRBJ2-3; CDR3aa: CASSFTGVGERDTQYF
v_gene: TRBV27; j_gene: TRBJ2-7; CDR3aa: CASSLSGVTYEQYF
v_gene: TRBV7-9; j_gene: TRBJ2-3; CDR3aa: CASSTTRVGVTDTQYF
v_gene: TRBV29-1; j_gene: TRBJ2-3; CDR3aa: CSVEGPLLRPGRAHPSDTQYF
v_gene: TRBV5-6; j_gene: TRBJ1-5; CDR3aa: CASSLRDRGIYQPQHF
v_gene: TRBV2; j_gene: TRBJ2-1; CDR3aa: CASSERGQTGNEQFF
v_gene: TRBV6-5; j_gene: TRBJ2-7; CDR3aa: CASSYSTGGGPYEQYF
v_gene: TRBV28; j_gene: TRBJ2-1; CDR3aa: CASSFRGTTYNEQFF
v_gene: TRBV7-9; j_gene: TRBJ2-7; CDR3aa: CATEGVSYEQYF
v_gene: TRBV6-5; j_gene: TRBJ2-2; CDR3aa: CASSYLRAGDNTGELFF
v_gene: TRBV15; j_gene: TRBJ2-7; CDR3aa: CATSREGCQGAYEQYF